This section outlines one TCR beta chain sequence together with its context. Its matching antigen is unknown. These data are taken from a study of CD8+CD57+ T cells in acquired aplastic anemia. Study overall: Sorted CD4+ plus CD8+ cells gave DNA averaging roughly 3 ug. General study findings and limits: Found in both controls and patients were about 30 CD8+ CDR3 sequences. Significance was not reached for CD8+ Simpson's diversity between patients and controls.

The junction had 8 bases not matched to a gene; V was cut back by 6 bases and J by 6 bases. Germline lookup yields CDR1 ENHRY and CDR2 SYGVKD. The CDR3 sequence is 15 residues long. Genomic DNA was employed as the template in profiling TCR beta VDJ and CDR3. TCRdb re-called the reads with MiXCR, one entry per CDR3 protein. The repertoire includes 200,000 or so distinct CDR3 sequences, 64% of them detected once, and 46% sits in the top ten. The clonotype was recovered from a human donor with severe aplastic anemia or a healthy control (not recorded which). Specimen: sorted CD4+, CD8+, or CD8+CD57+ T cells (not recorded which) from PBMCs. The chain is built from TRBV10-3 and TRBJ2-2; TRBD2 matches 9 bases. The CDR3 region is CAIRASSGTAGELFF. Written as DNA, the CDR3 is TGTGCCATCAGGGCGTCTAGCGGGACGGCCGGGGAGCTGTTTTTT.